What follows describes a single T cell receptor (beta chain). V was pared by 0 bases and J by 2 bases, with 10 bases between. CDR3 size: 15 residues. In germline, CDR1 is SGHRS, CDR2 YFSETQ. Generated by immunoSEQ multiplex PCR, the TCRdb table keeps only in-frame clones and is missing some. The table lists some 190,000 clones, 86% of them singletons. This sample was taken from a study of blood T cell repertoires in COVID-19. Overall study: Resolution of symptoms, clearance, or two negative PCRs was present in recovered Cohort 3 donors.

This clonotype was obtained from a woman between 40 and 55 years old in a cohort exposed to, infected with or recovered from COVID-19 (not recorded which). The chain recombines TRBV5-1 with TRBJ2-3; D might be TRBD2 (5 bases). The specimen sequenced was PBMCs or T cells enriched from blood (not recorded which). The CDR3 is CASSLGGFLTDTQYF. The CDR3 DNA reads as TGCGCCAGCAGCTTGGGCGGGTTCCTCACAGATACGCAGTATTTT.